The count of the clone carrying this T cell receptor beta chain is one. Its antigen is currently unknown. Other DNA sequences in the same sample also yield this CDR3. Profiling relied on immunoSEQ multiplex PCR, and the TCRdb table lists in-frame clones only, not all of them. This table has roughly 650,000 clones, around 97% appearing once. The source of the sample is a study of shared clonotypes between healthy human individuals. Whole-study results and caveats: Generally, naive subsets (rather than memory subsets) showed larger estimated richness.

Germline CDR1 is MNHEY and CDR2 is SVGAGI. Trimming shortened V by 6 bases and J by 4 bases, and 12 bases separated the two germline ends. The CDR3 spans 13 residues. The sequence came from a woman aged 25 to 39 in good health. The chain joins TRBV6-5 to TRBJ1-2; D possibly corresponds to TRBD1 (6 bases). Sequencing was performed on naive CD4+ T cells sorted from blood. Subset meaning: CD45RA+ positively selected. CDR3: CASRGTTGYGYTF. The CDR3, as DNA: TGTGCCAGCAGGGGGACGACAGGCTATGGCTACACCTTC.